Listed below are T cell receptor beta chains from one sample, sequenced in a study of neurological immune-mediated disorders. TCRdb recomputed calls from the 5' RACE reads with MiXCR, one row per CDR3 protein. Of 93,000 or so distinct CDR3 sequences in the sample, under 14% were seen once. Sequenced input: PBMCs. The receptor source for this set is a female donor with HTLV-1-associated myelopathy (HAM/TSP). The CDR3 runs from the conserved cysteine through the conserved F or W. A D gene is named only where the DNA matches it firmly. Clone size is given for some rows only: seen once, a few or many times, or a class if the clone is expanded.

V: TRBV29-1
size: many
J: TRBJ1-1
D: .
DNA: TGCAGCGTTGATAGTGAGGTGATGAACACTGAAGCTTTCTTT
CDR3: CSVDSEVMNTEAFF

V: TRBV5-5
size: many
J: TRBJ2-1
D: .
DNA: TGTGCCAGCAGCTTGTTTGCCTTAGGCACAGACGATGAGCAGTTCTTC
CDR3: CASSLFALGTDDEQFF

V: TRBV5-5
size: few
J: TRBJ2-7
D: .
DNA: TGTGCCAGCAGCTCCCCCCAAACCGGGGCAGGGTACGAGCAGTACTTC
CDR3: CASSSPQTGAGYEQYF

V: TRBV11-2
size: .
J: TRBJ2-5
D: TRBD2
DNA: TGTGCCAGCATTCGTCCTGGGACTAGCGGACAAGAGACCCAGTACTTC
CDR3: CASIRPGTSGQETQYF

V: TRBV7-9
size: .
J: TRBJ2-3
D: .
DNA: TGTGCCAGCAGCTTAACGTCTAGCACAGATACGCAGTATTTT
CDR3: CASSLTSSTDTQYF

V: TRBV6-5
size: many
J: TRBJ1-2
D: .
DNA: TGTGCCAGCAGAGGCCCCGGGGCGGCGAACTATGGCTACACCTTC
CDR3: CASRGPGAANYGYTF

V: TRBV13
size: .
J: TRBJ2-7
D: .
DNA: TGTGCCAGCAGCCTAGAACCGACCGGGTCTCAGTACTACGAGCAGTACTTC
CDR3: CASSLEPTGSQYYEQYF

V: TRBV4-3
size: many
J: TRBJ1-5
D: .
DNA: TGCGCCAGCAGCCAAGATAGTTTTCGAATAGCAGGGGCAAATCAGCCCCAGCATTTT
CDR3: CASSQDSFRIAGANQPQHF

V: TRBV12-3/TRBV12-4
size: few
J: TRBJ1-4
D: TRBD1
DNA: TGTGCCAGCAGTCGCAGACAGGGGGCATATGAAAAACTGTTTTTT
CDR3: CASSRRQGAYEKLFF

V: TRBV5-1
size: many
J: TRBJ2-5
D: TRBD2
DNA: TGCGCCAGCCGTCCCGGGGGGACTAGCGGGGGATCGTTTGGTGAGACCCAGTACTTC
CDR3: CASRPGGTSGGSFGETQYF

V: TRBV20-1
size: .
J: TRBJ2-1
D: TRBD2
DNA: TGCAGTGCTAGAGTGTCGAGAGGGACTAGCGGGTACAATGAGCAGTTCTTC
CDR3: CSARVSRGTSGYNEQFF

V: TRBV7-2
size: many
J: TRBJ2-7
D: .
DNA: TGTGCCAGCAGCTTCTCCGCCAGCAACGAGCAGTACTTC
CDR3: CASSFSASNEQYF

V: TRBV10-3
size: many
J: TRBJ2-5
D: TRBD2
DNA: TGTGCCATCAGTGAGTCAGGACTAGCGGAGTACCAAGAGACCCAGTACTTC
CDR3: CAISESGLAEYQETQYF

V: TRBV9
size: many
J: TRBJ2-5
D: .
DNA: TGTGCCAGCAGCGTAGCTCCCTCTAGGGTGGAGACCCAGTACTTC
CDR3: CASSVAPSRVETQYF

V: TRBV20-1
size: many
J: TRBJ2-3
D: .
DNA: TGCAGTGCTAGCCCCGGACAGAGCACAGATACGCAGTATTTT
CDR3: CSASPGQSTDTQYF

V: TRBV9
size: .
J: TRBJ2-5
D: .
DNA: TGTGCCAGCAGCGTAGGGGCCGGGGGAGGAGTAGAGACCCAGTACTTC
CDR3: CASSVGAGGGVETQYF

V: TRBV15
size: few
J: TRBJ2-1
D: .
DNA: TGTGCCACCAGCGACCGACGGACCCCGGGATACAATGAGCAGTTCTTC
CDR3: CATSDRRTPGYNEQFF

V: TRBV12-3/TRBV12-4
size: many
J: TRBJ2-1
D: .
DNA: TGTGCCAGCAGCCTCGGGCTACAGCAGTTCTTC
CDR3: CASSLGLQQFF

V: TRBV11-1
size: many
J: TRBJ2-1
D: .
DNA: TGTGCCAGCAGCTTAGTATACGGTTACAATGAGCAGTTCTTC
CDR3: CASSLVYGYNEQFF

V: TRBV5-1
size: .
J: TRBJ2-3
D: TRBD1
DNA: TGCGCCAGCAGCGGCGGGACAGGGGGCAAAGATACGCAGTATTTT
CDR3: CASSGGTGGKDTQYF

V: TRBV18
size: few
J: TRBJ2-7
D: TRBD1
DNA: TGTGCCAGCTCACCAAGGGTAGTTGGGAAACAGGGGGCCCACGAGCAGTACTTC
CDR3: CASSPRVVGKQGAHEQYF

V: TRBV20-1
size: few
J: TRBJ2-7
D: TRBD1
DNA: TGCAGTGCCTGGAGGACAGGGATTACCTACGAGCAGTACTTC
CDR3: CSAWRTGITYEQYF

V: TRBV7-3
size: .
J: TRBJ2-1
D: TRBD2
DNA: TGTGCCAGCAGCCCCCGAGGAGCGGGAGTACACAATGAGCAGTTCTTC
CDR3: CASSPRGAGVHNEQFF

V: TRBV20-1
size: many
J: TRBJ1-1
D: .
DNA: TGCAGTGCACGAAGGGCCGGACATCTGATTATGAACACTGAAGCTTTCTTT
CDR3: CSARRAGHLIMNTEAFF

V: TRBV20-1
size: many
J: TRBJ1-2
D: TRBD1
DNA: TGCAGTGCTAGAGATCGGACAGGGGCCGGCTATGGCTACACCTTC
CDR3: CSARDRTGAGYGYTF

V: TRBV5-1
size: .
J: TRBJ1-1
D: .
DNA: TGCGCCAGCAGCTTGGGAGGGGGGCGCCGCCGCACTGAAGCTTTCTTT
CDR3: CASSLGGGRRRTEAFF

V: TRBV5-6
size: many
J: TRBJ2-1
D: .
DNA: TGTGCCAGCAGCTTCTCGTACAATGAGCAGTTCTTC
CDR3: CASSFSYNEQFF

V: TRBV3-1
size: many
J: TRBJ1-2
D: .
DNA: TGTGCCAGCAGCCTCCGTGGTGGGGGTGGCTATGGCTACACCTTC
CDR3: CASSLRGGGGYGYTF

V: TRBV12-3/TRBV12-4
size: many
J: TRBJ2-1
D: .
DNA: TGTGCCAGCAGCTGGGGGCACGGAGGGGGTGAGCAGTTCTTC
CDR3: CASSWGHGGGEQFF

V: TRBV5-6
size: many
J: TRBJ2-7
D: .
DNA: TGTGCCAGCAGCCTCGAGGGGCCATCCTCCTACGAGCAGTACTTC
CDR3: CASSLEGPSSYEQYF

V: TRBV20-1
size: many
J: TRBJ1-1
D: .
DNA: TGCAGTACTAGTTCGGCAACAAGTAACACTGAAGCTTTCTTT
CDR3: CSTSSATSNTEAFF